Listed below are T cell receptor beta chains from one sample, sequenced in a study of blood T cell repertoires in COVID-19. Some clones are missing from TCRdb's copy, which holds only in-frame ones; the method was immunoSEQ multiplex PCR. The repertoire consists of some 200,000 clones, with 94% occurring once and the leading ten covering roughly 0.76%. The specimen was peripheral blood. The receptors stem from a man aged 25-45 years with COVID-19, enrolled during active disease. CDR3s include the opening cysteine and the closing phenylalanine or tryptophan. Each record gives: clone size, J gene, V gene, D gene, CDR3 DNA, CDR3 protein. D genes are given only for firm matches. Clone size is not always given. Where it is, it says once, few, many or a class for expanded clones.

clone_size: -
j_call: TRBJ2-1
v_call: TRBV7-3
d_call: TRBD2
cdr3_nt: TGTGCCAGCAGCTTAACGGGGTCTAGCGGGGTGAATGAGCAGTTCTTC
cdr3_aa: CASSLTGSSGVNEQFF

clone_size: once
j_call: TRBJ1-1
v_call: TRBV10-2
d_call: -
cdr3_nt: TGCGCCAGCAGTGATTCCCTCGGGGATCTCCCTGAAGCTTTCTTT
cdr3_aa: CASSDSLGDLPEAFF

clone_size: -
j_call: TRBJ1-5
v_call: TRBV27
d_call: TRBD1
cdr3_nt: TGTGCCAGCAGGGTCCATACCGGGACAGGGGTCGGGAATAGCAATCAGCCCCAGCATTTT
cdr3_aa: CASRVHTGTGVGNSNQPQHF

clone_size: once
j_call: TRBJ2-3
v_call: TRBV30
d_call: TRBD2
cdr3_nt: TGTGCCTGGAGTGTGGGTCAGCGGGGTACAGATACGCAGTATTTT
cdr3_aa: CAWSVGQRGTDTQYF

clone_size: -
j_call: TRBJ1-2
v_call: TRBV30
d_call: -
cdr3_nt: TGCGCCATGGGGGACGGGGGCTATGGCTACACCTTC
cdr3_aa: CAMGDGGYGYTF

clone_size: -
j_call: TRBJ2-3
v_call: TRBV27
d_call: -
cdr3_nt: TGTGCCAGCAGTTCGTCCAGGGGCACAGATACGCAGTATTTT
cdr3_aa: CASSSSRGTDTQYF

clone_size: -
j_call: TRBJ1-1
v_call: TRBV4-1
d_call: -
cdr3_nt: TGCGCCAGCAGCCAAGCGCTAAGGGGCATGAACACTGAAGCTTTCTTT
cdr3_aa: CASSQALRGMNTEAFF

clone_size: -
j_call: TRBJ1-1
v_call: TRBV7-9
d_call: -
cdr3_nt: TGTGCCAGCAGCTTAGTAGGAGGAGGTGACACTGAAGCTTTCTTT
cdr3_aa: CASSLVGGGDTEAFF

clone_size: -
j_call: TRBJ1-5
v_call: TRBV9
d_call: -
cdr3_nt: TGTGCCAGTTCTGAGAACGATAGCAATCAGCCCCAGCATTTT
cdr3_aa: CASSENDSNQPQHF

clone_size: once
j_call: TRBJ2-3
v_call: TRBV19
d_call: -
cdr3_nt: TGTGCCAGTAGTATAGATCGGAGAGATACGCAGTATTTT
cdr3_aa: CASSIDRRDTQYF

clone_size: -
j_call: TRBJ2-7
v_call: TRBV12-3/TRBV12-4
d_call: -
cdr3_nt: TGTGCCAGCAGTGGACAGCTCTACGAGCAGTACTTC
cdr3_aa: CASSGQLYEQYF

clone_size: -
j_call: TRBJ1-2
v_call: TRBV12-3/TRBV12-4
d_call: TRBD1
cdr3_nt: TGTGCCAGCAGTCCTACAGGGGGCTTAGGCTACACCTTC
cdr3_aa: CASSPTGGLGYTF

clone_size: -
j_call: TRBJ1-5
v_call: TRBV7-6
d_call: -
cdr3_nt: TGTGCCAGCAGCTTAGCGCAGGGAGGTGGCAATCAGCCCCAGCATTTT
cdr3_aa: CASSLAQGGGNQPQHF

clone_size: -
j_call: TRBJ1-4
v_call: TRBV9
d_call: -
cdr3_nt: TGTGCCAGCAGCGGGGGCCGGGGGTTTGAAAAACTGTTTTTT
cdr3_aa: CASSGGRGFEKLFF

clone_size: -
j_call: TRBJ2-4
v_call: TRBV2
d_call: TRBD2
cdr3_nt: TGTGCCAGCAGTGCACTAGCGGGGGGGCCGGGCTTGGACATTCAGTACTTC
cdr3_aa: CASSALAGGPGLDIQYF

clone_size: once
j_call: TRBJ2-3
v_call: TRBV5-1
d_call: TRBD2
cdr3_nt: TGCGCCAGCAGCTTGAGCGGGGGGCCAGGGGATACGCAGTATTTT
cdr3_aa: CASSLSGGPGDTQYF

clone_size: once
j_call: TRBJ1-4
v_call: TRBV14
d_call: -
cdr3_nt: TGTGCCAGCAGCCAAGAAGGAGGATATGAAAAACTGTTTTTT
cdr3_aa: CASSQEGGYEKLFF

clone_size: -
j_call: TRBJ2-4
v_call: TRBV5-1
d_call: TRBD1
cdr3_nt: TGCGCCAGCAGCGGGGACAGTTTAGCCAAAAACATTCAGTACTTC
cdr3_aa: CASSGDSLAKNIQYF

clone_size: -
j_call: TRBJ1-1
v_call: TRBV9
d_call: TRBD1
cdr3_nt: TGTGCCAGCAGCGGAACCCGACAGGGAGGAGACACTGAAGCTTTCTTT
cdr3_aa: CASSGTRQGGDTEAFF

clone_size: few
j_call: TRBJ2-7
v_call: TRBV5-1
d_call: TRBD2
cdr3_nt: TGCGCCAGCAGCTCGGGGGGGTTGACTAGGGAGCAGTACTTC
cdr3_aa: CASSSGGLTREQYF

clone_size: -
j_call: TRBJ2-1
v_call: TRBV7-2
d_call: -
cdr3_nt: TGTGCCAGCAGCTTAGAATGGCGGGGTTCCAATGAGCAGTTCTTC
cdr3_aa: CASSLEWRGSNEQFF

clone_size: -
j_call: TRBJ2-7
v_call: TRBV27
d_call: TRBD1
cdr3_nt: TGTGCCAGCAGTTTAGGACAGGGAAGCAACGAGCAGTACTTC
cdr3_aa: CASSLGQGSNEQYF

clone_size: -
j_call: TRBJ1-6
v_call: TRBV25-1
d_call: TRBD1
cdr3_nt: TGTGCCAGCAGGGACAGGGTCAATTCACCCCTCCACTTT
cdr3_aa: CASRDRVNSPLHF

clone_size: -
j_call: TRBJ1-1
v_call: TRBV14
d_call: -
cdr3_nt: TGTGCCAGCAGCCAAGGGCAGGGGCCGAACACTGAAGCTTTCTTT
cdr3_aa: CASSQGQGPNTEAFF

clone_size: -
j_call: TRBJ1-5
v_call: TRBV7-9
d_call: -
cdr3_nt: TGTGCCAGCAGCCCAGGGGATAGGCAGCCCCAGCATTTT
cdr3_aa: CASSPGDRQPQHF